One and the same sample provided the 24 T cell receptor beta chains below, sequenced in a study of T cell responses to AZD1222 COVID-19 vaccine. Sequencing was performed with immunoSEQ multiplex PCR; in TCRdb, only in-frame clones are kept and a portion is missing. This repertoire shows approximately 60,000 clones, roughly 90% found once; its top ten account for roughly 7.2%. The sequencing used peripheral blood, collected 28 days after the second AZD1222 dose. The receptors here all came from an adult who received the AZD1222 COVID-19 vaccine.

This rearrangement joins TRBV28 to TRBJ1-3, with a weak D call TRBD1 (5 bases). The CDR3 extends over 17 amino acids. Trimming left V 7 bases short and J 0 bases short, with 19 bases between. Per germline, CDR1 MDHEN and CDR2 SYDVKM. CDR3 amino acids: CASISPTPGHSGNTIYF. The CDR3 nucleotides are TGTGCCAGCATCAGCCCTACTCCGGGGCACTCTGGAAACACCATATATTTT.

The chain's CDR3 is CASSLDGGAWANVLTF. The CDR3 DNA sequence: TGTGCCAGCAGCTTAGATGGGGGGGCATGGGCCAACGTCCTGACTTTC. This chain joins TRBV11-1 and TRBJ2-6, with D maybe TRBD2 (7 bases). Trimming took 1 base from V and 5 from J, leaving 12 bases between them. CDR1 is SGHAT, CDR2 FQDESV, per germline (reference sequence). The length of the CDR3 is 16 residues.

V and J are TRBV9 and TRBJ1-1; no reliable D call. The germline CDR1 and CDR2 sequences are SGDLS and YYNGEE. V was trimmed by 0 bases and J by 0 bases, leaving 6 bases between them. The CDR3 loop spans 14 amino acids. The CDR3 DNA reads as TGTGCCAGCAGCGTAGAAGCGATGAACACTGAAGCTTTCTTT. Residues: CASSVEAMNTEAFF.

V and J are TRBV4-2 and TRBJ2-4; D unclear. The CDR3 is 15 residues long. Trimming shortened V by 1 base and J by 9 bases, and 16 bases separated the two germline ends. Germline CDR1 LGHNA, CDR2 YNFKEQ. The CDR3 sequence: CASSQVSLWQAIQYF. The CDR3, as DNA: TGTGCCAGCAGCCAAGTATCCCTATGGCAGGCCATTCAGTACTTC.

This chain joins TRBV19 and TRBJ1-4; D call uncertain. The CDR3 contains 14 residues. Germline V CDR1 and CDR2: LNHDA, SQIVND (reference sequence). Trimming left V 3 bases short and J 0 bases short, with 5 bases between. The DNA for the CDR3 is TGTGCCAGTAGTATGTCGGCAACTAATGAAAAACTGTTTTTT. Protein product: CASSMSATNEKLFF.

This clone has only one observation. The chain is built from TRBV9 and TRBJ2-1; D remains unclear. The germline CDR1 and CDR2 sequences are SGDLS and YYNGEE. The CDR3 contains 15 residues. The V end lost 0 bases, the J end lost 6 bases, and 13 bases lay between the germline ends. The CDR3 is CASSVDGLPRNEQFF. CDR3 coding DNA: TGTGCCAGCAGCGTAGATGGGCTCCCTCGCAATGAGCAGTTCTTC.

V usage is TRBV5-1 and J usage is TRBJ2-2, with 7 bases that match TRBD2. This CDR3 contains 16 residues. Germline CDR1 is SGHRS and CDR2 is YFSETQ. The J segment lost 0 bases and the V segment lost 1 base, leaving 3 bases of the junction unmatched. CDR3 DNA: TGCGCCAGCAGCTTGCTCGGACTAGCGAACACCGGGGAGCTGTTTTTT. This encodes CASSLLGLANTGELFF.

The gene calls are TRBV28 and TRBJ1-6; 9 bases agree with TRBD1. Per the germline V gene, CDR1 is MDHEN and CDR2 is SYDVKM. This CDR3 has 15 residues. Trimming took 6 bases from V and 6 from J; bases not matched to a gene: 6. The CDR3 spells CASSKTGGFNSPLHF. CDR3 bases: TGTGCCAGCAGCAAAACAGGGGGCTTTAATTCACCCCTCCACTTT.

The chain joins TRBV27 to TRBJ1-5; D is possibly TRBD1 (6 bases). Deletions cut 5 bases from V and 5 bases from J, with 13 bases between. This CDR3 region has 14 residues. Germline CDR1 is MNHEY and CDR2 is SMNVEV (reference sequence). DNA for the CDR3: TGTGCCAGCAGTCCAGGGGTTAGGGATCAGCCCCAGCATTTT. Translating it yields CASSPGVRDQPQHF.

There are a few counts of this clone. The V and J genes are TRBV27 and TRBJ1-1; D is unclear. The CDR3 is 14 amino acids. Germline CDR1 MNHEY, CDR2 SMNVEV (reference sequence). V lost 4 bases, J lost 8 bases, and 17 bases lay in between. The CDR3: CASSSQLPGTEAFF. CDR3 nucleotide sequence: TGTGCCAGCAGTTCCCAACTTCCGGGAACCGAAGCTTTCTTT.

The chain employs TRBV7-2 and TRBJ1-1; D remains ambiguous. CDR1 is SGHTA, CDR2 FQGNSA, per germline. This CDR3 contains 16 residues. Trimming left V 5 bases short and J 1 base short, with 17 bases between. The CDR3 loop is CASSPNSGRQNTEAFF. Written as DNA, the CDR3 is TGTGCCAGCAGCCCTAACTCTGGCAGACAGAACACTGAAGCTTTCTTT.

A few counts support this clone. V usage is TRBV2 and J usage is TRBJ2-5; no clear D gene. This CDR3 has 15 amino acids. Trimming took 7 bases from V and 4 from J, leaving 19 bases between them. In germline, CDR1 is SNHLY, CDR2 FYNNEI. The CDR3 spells CASNLLIGRRETQYF. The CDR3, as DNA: TGTGCCAGCAACCTGCTAATAGGCCGGCGAGAGACCCAGTACTTC.

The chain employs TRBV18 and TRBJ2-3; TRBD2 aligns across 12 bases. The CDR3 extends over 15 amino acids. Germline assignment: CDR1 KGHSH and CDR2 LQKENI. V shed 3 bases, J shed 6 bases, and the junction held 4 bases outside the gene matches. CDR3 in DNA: TGTGCCAGCTCACCGACTAGCGGGAGTACGGATACGCAGTATTTT. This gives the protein CASSPTSGSTDTQYF.

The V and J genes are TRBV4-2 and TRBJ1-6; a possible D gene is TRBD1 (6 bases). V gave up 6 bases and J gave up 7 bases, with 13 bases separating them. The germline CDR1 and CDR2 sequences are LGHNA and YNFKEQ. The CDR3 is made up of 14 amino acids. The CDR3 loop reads CASRGGGWNSPLHF. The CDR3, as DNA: TGTGCCAGCAGGGGAGGGGGGTGGAATTCACCCCTCCACTTT.

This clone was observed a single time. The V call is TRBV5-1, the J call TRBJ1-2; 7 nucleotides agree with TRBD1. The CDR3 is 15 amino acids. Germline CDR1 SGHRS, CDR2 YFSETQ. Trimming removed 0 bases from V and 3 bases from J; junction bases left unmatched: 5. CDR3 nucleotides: TGCGCCAGCAGCTTGGGGGGACAGAGTCACTATGGCTACACCTTC. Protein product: CASSLGGQSHYGYTF.

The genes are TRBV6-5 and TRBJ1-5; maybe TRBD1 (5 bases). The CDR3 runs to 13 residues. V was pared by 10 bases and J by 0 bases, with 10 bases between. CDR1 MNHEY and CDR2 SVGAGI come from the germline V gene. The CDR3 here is CAITGYSNQPQHF. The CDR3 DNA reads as TGTGCCATCACAGGTTATAGCAATCAGCCCCAGCATTTT.

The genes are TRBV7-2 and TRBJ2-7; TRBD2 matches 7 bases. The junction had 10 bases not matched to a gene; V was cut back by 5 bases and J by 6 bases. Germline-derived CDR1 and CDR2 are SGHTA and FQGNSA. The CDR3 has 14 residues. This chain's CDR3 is CASSPRRTSSEQYF. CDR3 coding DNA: TGTGCCAGCAGCCCCCGCCGGACTAGTTCCGAGCAGTACTTC. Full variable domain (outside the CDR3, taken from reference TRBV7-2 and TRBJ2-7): GAGVSQSPSNKVTEKGKDVELRCDPISGHTALYWYRQSLGQGLEFLIYFQGNSAPDKSGLPSDRFSAERTGGSVSTLTIQRTQQEDSAVYLCASSPRRTSSEQYFGPGTRLTVT.

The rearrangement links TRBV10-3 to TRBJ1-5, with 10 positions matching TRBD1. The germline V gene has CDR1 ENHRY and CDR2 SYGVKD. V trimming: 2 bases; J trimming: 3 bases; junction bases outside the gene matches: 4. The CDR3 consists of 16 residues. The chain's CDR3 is CAISEDRGLFNQPQHF. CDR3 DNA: TGTGCCATCAGTGAGGACAGGGGGCTTTTCAATCAGCCCCAGCATTTT.

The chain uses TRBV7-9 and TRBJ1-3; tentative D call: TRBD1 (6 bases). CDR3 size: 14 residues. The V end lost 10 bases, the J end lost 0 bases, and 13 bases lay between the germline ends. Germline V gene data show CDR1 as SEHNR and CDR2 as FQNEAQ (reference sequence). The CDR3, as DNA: TGTGCCACGCGGGACACCAGCTCTGGAAACACCATATATTTT. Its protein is CATRDTSSGNTIYF.

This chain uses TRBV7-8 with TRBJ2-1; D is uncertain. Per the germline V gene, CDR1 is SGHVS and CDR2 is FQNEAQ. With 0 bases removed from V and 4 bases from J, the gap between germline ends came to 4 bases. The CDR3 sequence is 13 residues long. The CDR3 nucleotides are TGTGCCAGCAGCTTAGCGTCGTACAATGAGCAGTTCTTC. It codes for CASSLASYNEQFF.

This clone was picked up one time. CDR3 DNA: TGTGCCAGCAGCTTAGATGGGGAACTAGCGGGACGGAATGAGCAGTTCTTC. Translated, it gives CASSLDGELAGRNEQFF. V gene TRBV11-3 combines with J gene TRBJ2-1, with 10 bases aligning to TRBD2. The V and J ends lost 0 bases and 7 bases, in that order; junction bases with no gene match: 9. The CDR3 consists of 17 residues. From germline, CDR1 is SGHNT and CDR2 YENEEA.

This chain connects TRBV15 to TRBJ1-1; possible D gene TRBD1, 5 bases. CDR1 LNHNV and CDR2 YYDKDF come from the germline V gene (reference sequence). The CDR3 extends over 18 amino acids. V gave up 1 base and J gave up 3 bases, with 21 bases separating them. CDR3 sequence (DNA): TGTGCCACCAGCAGAGGAGAACTGGGACCCCCGGGGGACACTGAAGCTTTCTTT. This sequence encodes CATSRGELGPPGDTEAFF. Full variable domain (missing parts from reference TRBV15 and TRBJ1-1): DAMVIQNPRYQVTQFGKPVTLSCSQTLNHNVMYWYQQKSSQAPKLLFHYYDKDFNNEADTPDNFQSRRPNTSFCFLDIRSPGLGDTAMYLCATSRGELGPPGDTEAFFGQGTRLTVV.

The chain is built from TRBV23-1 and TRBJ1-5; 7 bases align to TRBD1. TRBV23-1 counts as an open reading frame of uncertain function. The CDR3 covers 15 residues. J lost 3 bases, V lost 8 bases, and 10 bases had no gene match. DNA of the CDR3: TGCGCCAGCCCCTCGGGGACAGCCTTCAATCAGCCCCAGCATTTT. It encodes CASPSGTAFNQPQHF.

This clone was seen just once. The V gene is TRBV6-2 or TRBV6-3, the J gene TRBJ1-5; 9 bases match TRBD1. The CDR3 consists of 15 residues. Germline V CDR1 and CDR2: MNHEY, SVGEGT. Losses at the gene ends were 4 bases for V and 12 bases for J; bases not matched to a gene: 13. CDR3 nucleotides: TGTGCCAGCAGTTTCGCCGGGGACAGGGCCCGCGGCCAGCATTTT. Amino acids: CASSFAGDRARGQHF.